This T cell receptor (beta chain) appears in the sequencing data of a study of T cells in Graves' hyperthyroidism and ophthalmopathy. Amplified regions were TCR beta CDR3 sequences from RNA transcripts. The TCR CDR3 was amplified in a first-round RT-PCR using the HTBI primer set. Using its own MiXCR run on the multiplex PCR reads, TCRdb lists one record per CDR3 protein. Of more than 550,000 distinct CDR3 sequences in the sample, 17% were seen once. A note on this clonotype: The antigen is not known.

The V segment lost 0 bases and the J segment 5 bases; nucleotides outside the gene matches: 9. The CDR3 runs to 16 residues. CDR1 is SGHRS and CDR2 is YFSETQ in the germline V gene. Study-wide results and limits: Blood also contained most expanded thyroid clonotypes above 0.001.

Sequences were obtained from blood. This TCR was sampled from a man aged 50-59 years with Graves' hyperthyroidism. V is TRBV5-1 and J is TRBJ2-5, with 8 bases matching TRBD2. CDR3 bases: TGCGCCAGCAGCTTGGAGACTAGCGTGAGAACGGAGACCCAGTACTTC. Its translation is CASSLETSVRTETQYF.